This T cell receptor (beta chain) was sequenced during a study of blood T cell repertoires in COVID-19. In the study overall: The origin of the acute and convalescent COVID-19 samples was the United States, Italy and Spain.

The CDR3 loop spans 15 amino acids. The V and J ends lost 3 bases and 10 bases respectively, with 16 bases between them. Germline V CDR1 and CDR2: LNHDA, SQIVND (reference sequence). Libraries were prepared by immunoSEQ multiplex PCR; TCRdb keeps only in-frame clonotypes and omits some of them. There are some 250,000 clones in the sample; 70% to 90% occur only once, and roughly 0.8% lies in the top ten. The chain recombines TRBV19 with TRBJ1-6; D might be TRBD1 (6 bases). The sample taken for sequencing was peripheral blood. This TCR was recovered from a woman under 40 with acute or convalescent COVID-19. The CDR3 loop reads CASSIGRGGRSPLHF. DNA for the CDR3: TGTGCCAGTAGTATCGGACGAGGGGGAAGGTCACCCCTCCACTTT.